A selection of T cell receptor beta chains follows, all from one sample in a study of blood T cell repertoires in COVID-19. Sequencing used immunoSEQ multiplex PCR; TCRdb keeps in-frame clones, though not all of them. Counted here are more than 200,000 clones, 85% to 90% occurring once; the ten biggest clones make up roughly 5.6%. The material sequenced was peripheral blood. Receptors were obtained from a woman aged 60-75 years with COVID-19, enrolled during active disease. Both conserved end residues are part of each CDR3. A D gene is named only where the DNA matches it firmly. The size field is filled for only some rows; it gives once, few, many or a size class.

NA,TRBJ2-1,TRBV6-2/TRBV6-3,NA,CASSYSTANEQFF,TGTGCCAGCAGTTACTCCACAGCAAATGAGCAGTTCTTC
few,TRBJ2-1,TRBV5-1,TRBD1,CASSWGTGVIEQFF,TGCGCCAGCAGCTGGGGGACAGGGGTGATTGAGCAGTTCTTC
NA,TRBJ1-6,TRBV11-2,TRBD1,CASSSERTGFNSPLHF,TGTGCCAGCAGCTCTGAAAGGACAGGGTTTAATTCACCCCTCCACTTT
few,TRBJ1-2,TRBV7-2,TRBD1,CASSSQRDRGHGYTF,TGTGCCAGCAGCTCCCAACGGGACAGGGGGCATGGCTACACCTTC
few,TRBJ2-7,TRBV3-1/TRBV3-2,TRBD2,CASTRGVGRAPSYEQYF,TGTGCCAGCACCCGGGGGGTTGGGAGGGCCCCCTCCTACGAGCAGTACTTC
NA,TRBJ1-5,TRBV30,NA,CAWSADRNQPQHF,TGTGCCTGGAGCGCGGACAGAAATCAGCCCCAGCATTTT
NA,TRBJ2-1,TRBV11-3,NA,CASSLGGMRVDEQFF,TGTGCCAGCAGCTTAGGCGGGATGCGGGTGGATGAGCAGTTCTTC
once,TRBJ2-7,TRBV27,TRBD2,CASSFSSGAPYEQYF,TGTGCCAGCAGTTTTTCCAGCGGGGCCCCCTACGAGCAGTACTTC
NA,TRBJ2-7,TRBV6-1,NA,CASSDGGGGSYEQYF,TGTGCCAGCAGTGATGGGGGAGGGGGTTCCTACGAGCAGTACTTC
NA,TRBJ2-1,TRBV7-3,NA,CASSLNPTSRGEQFF,TGTGCCAGCAGCTTAAACCCTACATCTCGCGGTGAGCAGTTCTTC
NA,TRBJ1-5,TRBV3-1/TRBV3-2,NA,CASSQAGGSNQPQHF,TGTGCCAGCAGCCAAGCCGGGGGTAGCAATCAGCCCCAGCATTTT
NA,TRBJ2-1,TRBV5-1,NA,CASSLEGDSYNEQFF,TGCGCCAGCAGCTTGGAAGGGGACTCCTACAATGAGCAGTTCTTC
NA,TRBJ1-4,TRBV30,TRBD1,CAWSRDRGRNEKLFF,TGTGCCTGGTCTAGGGACAGGGGGAGGAATGAAAAACTGTTTTTT
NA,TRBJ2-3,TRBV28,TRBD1,CASSTPGQGAGDTQYF,TGTGCCAGCAGCACGCCTGGACAGGGGGCAGGAGATACGCAGTATTTT
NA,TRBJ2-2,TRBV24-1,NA,CATSDFHNTGELFF,TGTGCCACCAGTGATTTCCATAACACCGGGGAGCTGTTTTTT
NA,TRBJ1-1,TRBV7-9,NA,CASSYRTAGDTEAFF,TGTGCCAGCAGCTACCGGACAGCCGGAGACACTGAAGCTTTCTTT
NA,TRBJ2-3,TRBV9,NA,CASSVEVTPPQYF,TGTGCCAGCAGCGTAGAAGTCACTCCTCCGCAGTATTTT
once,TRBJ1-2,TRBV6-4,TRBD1,CASSDWQGVNYGYTF,TGTGCCAGCAGTGACTGGCAGGGGGTGAACTATGGCTACACCTTC
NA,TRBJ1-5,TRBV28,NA,CASSSPGEGYQPQHF,TGTGCCAGCAGTTCCCCCGGAGAAGGCTATCAGCCCCAGCATTTT
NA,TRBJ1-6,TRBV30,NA,CAWSDNRDSPLHF,TGTGCCTGGAGCGACAACAGGGATTCACCCCTCCACTTT
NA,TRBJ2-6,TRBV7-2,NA,CASTENPPGASGANVLTF,TGTGCCAGCACCGAAAACCCCCCAGGGGCATCTGGGGCCAACGTCCTGACTTTC
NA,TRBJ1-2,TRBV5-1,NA,CASSLFQNNYGYTF,TGCGCCAGCAGCTTGTTTCAGAACAACTATGGCTACACCTTC
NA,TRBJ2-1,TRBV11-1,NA,CASSSWAGIYNEQFF,TGTGCCAGCAGCTCCTGGGCAGGCATCTACAATGAGCAGTTCTTC
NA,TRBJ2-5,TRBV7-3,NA,CASSLSGTGRTQYF,TGTGCCAGCAGCTTAAGCGGGACCGGGAGGACCCAGTACTTC
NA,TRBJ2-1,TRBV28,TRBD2,CASTLGEREVGEQFF,TGTGCCAGCACATTGGGGGAACGGGAGGTGGGTGAGCAGTTCTTC
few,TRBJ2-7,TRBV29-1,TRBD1,CSALGTGGLEQYF,TGCAGCGCGCTTGGGACAGGGGGGTTGGAGCAGTACTTC
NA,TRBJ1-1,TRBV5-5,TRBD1,CASSSGQGNTEAFF,TGTGCCAGCAGCTCCGGACAGGGGAACACTGAAGCTTTCTTT